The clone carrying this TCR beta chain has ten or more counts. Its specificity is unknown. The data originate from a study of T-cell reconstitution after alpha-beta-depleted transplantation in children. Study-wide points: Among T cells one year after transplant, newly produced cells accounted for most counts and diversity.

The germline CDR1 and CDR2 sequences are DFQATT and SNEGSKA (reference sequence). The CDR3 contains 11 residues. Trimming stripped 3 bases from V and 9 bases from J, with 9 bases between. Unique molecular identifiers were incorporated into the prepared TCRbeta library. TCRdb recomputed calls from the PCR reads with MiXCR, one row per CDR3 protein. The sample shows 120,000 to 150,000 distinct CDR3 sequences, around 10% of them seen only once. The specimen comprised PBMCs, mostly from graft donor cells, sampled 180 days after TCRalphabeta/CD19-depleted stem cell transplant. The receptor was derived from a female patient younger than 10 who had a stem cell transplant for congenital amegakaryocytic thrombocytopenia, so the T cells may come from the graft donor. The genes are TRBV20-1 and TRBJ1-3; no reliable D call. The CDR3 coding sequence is TGCAGTGCTAGCGCCCTTGGCACCATATATTTT. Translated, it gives CSASALGTIYF.